A single sample gave rise to the 5 T cell receptor beta chains below, sequenced in a study of blood T cell repertoires in COVID-19. TCRdb keeps only in-frame clones here, not all; method: immunoSEQ multiplex PCR. The sample lists about 150,000 clones; about 80% were seen once. The sequenced sample was peripheral blood. The receptors derive from a human donor in a cohort sampled during active COVID-19.

This sequence joins TRBV11-1 and TRBJ1-1; the D gene is possibly TRBD1 (6 bases). The CDR3 consists of 15 residues. Trimming cost V 8 bases and J 0 bases, with 16 bases left between them. Germline-derived CDR1 and CDR2 are SGHAT and FQDESV (reference sequence). Here the CDR3 reads CASSQGKGMNTEAFF. Written as DNA, the CDR3 is TGTGCCAGCTCCCAGGGGAAGGGAATGAACACTGAAGCTTTCTTT.

This rearrangement joins TRBV7-2 to TRBJ2-3, with D maybe TRBD1 (5 bases). Germline CDR1 SGHTA, CDR2 FQGNSA. This CDR3 has 15 amino acids. V lost 5 bases and J lost 0, with 12 bases in between. The DNA of the CDR3 is TGTGCCAGCAGCCCGCTGGGGCTAAGCACAGATACGCAGTATTTT. Protein: CASSPLGLSTDTQYF.

V is TRBV7-3 and J is TRBJ2-3, with 7 bases identical to TRBD1. Germline assignment: CDR1 SGHTA and CDR2 FQGTGA. V lost 5 bases, J lost 0 bases, and 5 bases stayed unmatched. The CDR3 has 15 residues. CDR3 DNA: TGTGCCAGCAGCGTGACAGGGTTCAGCACAGATACGCAGTATTTT. It yields the protein CASSVTGFSTDTQYF. Based on the CDR3 plus reference TRBV7-3 and TRBJ2-3, the full variable domain is GAGVSQTPSNKVTEKGKYVELRCDPISGHTALYWYRQSLGQGPEFLIYFQGTGAADDSGLPNDRFFAVRPEGSVSTLKIQRTERGDSAVYLCASSVTGFSTDTQYFGPGTRLTVL.

The chain has TRBV5-1 and TRBJ1-3; D is perhaps TRBD1 (5 bases). Trimming shortened V by 3 bases and J by 0 bases, and 13 bases separated the two germline ends. The germline CDR1 and CDR2 sequences are SGHRS and YFSETQ. CDR3 length equals 16 residues. The CDR3 coding sequence is TGCGCCAGCAGCTGGGGGGGACGGAACTCTGGAAACACCATATATTTT. It yields the protein CASSWGGRNSGNTIYF. Full variable domain (remainder filled in from reference TRBV5-1 and TRBJ1-3): KAGVTQTPRYLIKTRGQQVTLSCSPISGHRSVSWYQQTPGQGLQFLFEYFSETQRNKGNFPGRFSGRQFSNSRSEMNVSTLELGDSALYLCASSWGGRNSGNTIYFGEGSWLTVV.

The chain employs TRBV6-5 and TRBJ1-3; D is undetermined. CDR1 and CDR2 from the germline V gene are MNHEY and SVGAGI. V was trimmed by 6 bases and J by 5 bases, leaving 11 bases between them. The CDR3 has 13 residues. The CDR3 DNA is TGTGCCAGCAGGAGGAAAACACGAAACACCATATATTTT. Encoded protein: CASRRKTRNTIYF.